The sequence of this T cell receptor beta chain was determined in a study of CD8 T cells in Susac syndrome. CDR3 size: 14 residues. The germline CDR1 and CDR2 sequences are MDHEN and SYDVKM. The ends lost 5 bases at V and 7 bases at J; junction bases unmatched: 11. With random hexamers, about 0.5 to 1 ug RNA was reverse transcribed. By means of immunoSEQ multiplex PCR, TCR beta CDR3 spanning 54 Vbeta and 13 Jbeta underwent amplification. TCRdb re-derived calls from the immunoSEQ multiplex PCR reads in MiXCR, one entry per CDR3 protein. The sample contains some 450,000 distinct CDR3 sequences, 85% to 90% of which appear only once. TCR beta sequences were obtained from blood CD8+ and CD4+ T cells.

The rearrangement joins TRBV28 to TRBJ2-7, with 7 bases matching TRBD1. This TCR came from a human donor with multiple sclerosis. The sequenced sample was CD8+ T cells from PBMCs. The CDR3 DNA follows: TGTGCCAGCAGTCAGGGGGATGGGTTGGCGGAGCAGTACTTC. Its protein is CASSQGDGLAEQYF.